This T cell receptor (beta chain) was profiled in a study of T cells in Graves' hyperthyroidism and ophthalmopathy. Disease lasting under 3 months, a NOSPECS grade of at least 4, and a Clinical Activity Score of at least 3 were features of the ophthalmopathy patients. The PBMCs were sourced from fresh peripheral blood (around 10 ml). TCR beta CDR3 region amplification was performed from RNA transcripts. HTBI primers were the set used in a first-round RT-PCR of the TCR CDR3. TCRdb reanalysed the multiplex PCR reads using MiXCR and keeps one entry per CDR3 protein. This sample has about 600,000 distinct CDR3 sequences; approximately 15% occur once, and the top ten carry roughly 3.4%. Sequences were obtained from blood. The sequence was obtained from a woman aged 40 to 50 with Graves' ophthalmopathy.

This CDR3 is CATSRERAATDSGANVLTF. The CDR3 DNA reads as TGTGCCACCAGCAGAGAGCGGGCCGCCACCGACTCTGGGGCCAACGTCCTGACTTTC. The chain is built from TRBV15 and TRBJ2-6; D is perhaps TRBD2 (5 bases). CDR3 length equals 19 residues. V gave up 0 bases and J gave up 0 bases, with 15 bases separating them. The V gene's germline CDR1 is LNHNV and CDR2 YYDKDF (reference sequence).